This T cell receptor (beta chain) was recovered during a study of identical twins. The sample holds many counts of this clonotype. The antigen remains undetermined. The V gene lost 0 bases and the J gene lost 2 bases, with 10 bases spanning the gap. Per the germline V gene, CDR1 is MGHRA and CDR2 is YSYEKL. This CDR3 has 15 amino acids. Study results and caveats: Fewer insertions marked abundant cord blood beta clonotypes; young adult naive trended weakly, memory not at all. Recombination models fit unrelated individuals' TCR alpha sharing but underestimated twins'.

TCRdb re-called the 5' RACE reads with MiXCR, one entry per CDR3 protein. This sample has about 450,000 distinct CDR3 sequences, with less than 20% found just once. The genes are TRBV4-1 and TRBJ2-5; D ambiguous. The clonotype was recovered from a man between 50 and 59 years old in good health. The sequencing sample was made of naive T cells sorted from blood. As DNA, the CDR3 is TGCGCCAGCAGCCAAGATCGGGCAGGACAAGAGACCCAGTACTTC. Residues: CASSQDRAGQETQYF.